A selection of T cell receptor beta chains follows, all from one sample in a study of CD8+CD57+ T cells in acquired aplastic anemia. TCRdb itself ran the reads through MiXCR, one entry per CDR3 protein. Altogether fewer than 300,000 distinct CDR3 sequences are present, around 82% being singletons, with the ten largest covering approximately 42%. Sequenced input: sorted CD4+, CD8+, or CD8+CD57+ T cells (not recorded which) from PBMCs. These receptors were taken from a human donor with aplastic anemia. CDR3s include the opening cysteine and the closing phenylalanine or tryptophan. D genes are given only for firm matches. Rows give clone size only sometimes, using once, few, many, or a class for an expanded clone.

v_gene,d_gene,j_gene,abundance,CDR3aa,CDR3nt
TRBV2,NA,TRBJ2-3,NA,CASGDGGQNTPYF,TGTGCCAGCGGGGACGGGGGCCAAAATACGCCGTATTTT
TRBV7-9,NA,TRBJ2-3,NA,CASSYGTYDTQYF,TGTGCCAGCAGCTACGGGACCTACGATACGCAGTATTTT
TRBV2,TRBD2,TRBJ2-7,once,CTSGDASTDTQYF,TGTACCAGCGGGGACGCGAGCACAGATACGCAGTACTTC
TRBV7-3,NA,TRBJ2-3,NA,CASSVGSDAEYF,TGTGCCAGCAGCGTAGGGTCCGATGCGGAGTATTTT
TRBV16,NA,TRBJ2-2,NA,CASSQSTVATGELFF,TGTGCTAGCAGCCAATCCACAGTGGCCACCGGGGAGCTGTTTTTT
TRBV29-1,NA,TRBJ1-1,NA,CSVKRGGAQNTEAFF,TGCAGCGTTAAACGCGGAGGAGCACAAAACACTGAAGCTTTCTTT
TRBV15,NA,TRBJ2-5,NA,CATSRGASQDNQYF,TGTGCCACCAGCAGGGGGGCCAGCCAAGACAACCAGTACTTC
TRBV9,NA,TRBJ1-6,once,CASSADSSYNSPLHF,TGTGCCAGCAGCGCGGACAGCTCCTATAATTCACCCCTCCACTTT
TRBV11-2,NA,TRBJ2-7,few,CASSGLGRAYEQYF,TGTGCCAGCAGCGGACTCGGCAGAGCCTACGAGCAGTACTTC
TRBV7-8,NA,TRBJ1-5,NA,CASSEAYGNHPQHF,TGTGCCAGCAGTGAGGCGTATGGCAATCATCCCCAGCATTTT
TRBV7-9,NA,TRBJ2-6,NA,CASSLAGNNRPNDLTF,TGTGCCAGCAGCTTAGCGGGGAACAATCGGCCCAACGACCTGACTTTC
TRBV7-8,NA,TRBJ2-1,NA,CASSLQGGGDTDEQFF,TGTGCCAGCAGCTTACAGGGAGGCGGCGATACGGATGAGCAGTTCTTC
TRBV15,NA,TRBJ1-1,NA,CATSRDRGRKNTEAFF,TGTGCCACCAGCAGAGATAGGGGACGCAAGAACACTGAAGCTTTCTTT
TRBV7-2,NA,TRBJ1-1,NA,CASSLDLTGNTQSFF,TGTGCCAGCAGCTTAGATCTGACCGGGAACACTCAATCTTTCTTT
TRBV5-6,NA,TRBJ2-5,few,CASSGERETQYF,TGTGCCAGCAGCGGGGAGAGGGAGACCCAGTACTTC